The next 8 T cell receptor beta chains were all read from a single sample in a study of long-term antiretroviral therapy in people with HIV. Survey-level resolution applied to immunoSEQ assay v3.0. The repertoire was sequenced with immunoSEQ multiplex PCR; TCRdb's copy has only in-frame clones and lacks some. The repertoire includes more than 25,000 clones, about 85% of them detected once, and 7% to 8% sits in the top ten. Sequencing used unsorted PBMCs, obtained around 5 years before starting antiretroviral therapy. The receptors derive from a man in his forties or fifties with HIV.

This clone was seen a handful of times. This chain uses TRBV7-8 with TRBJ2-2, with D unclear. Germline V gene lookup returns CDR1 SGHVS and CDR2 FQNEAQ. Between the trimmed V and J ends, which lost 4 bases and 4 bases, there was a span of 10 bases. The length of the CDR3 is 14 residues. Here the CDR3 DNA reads TGTGCCAGCAGCTCACCGACCGGCACCGGGGAGCTGTTTTTT. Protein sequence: CASSSPTGTGELFF.

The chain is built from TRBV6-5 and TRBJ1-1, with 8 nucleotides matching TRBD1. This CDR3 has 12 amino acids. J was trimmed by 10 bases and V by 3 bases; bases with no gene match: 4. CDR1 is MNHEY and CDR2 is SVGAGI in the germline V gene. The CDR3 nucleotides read TGTGCCAGCAGTTATATAGGACAGGGAGCTTTCTTT. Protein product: CASSYIGQGAFF.

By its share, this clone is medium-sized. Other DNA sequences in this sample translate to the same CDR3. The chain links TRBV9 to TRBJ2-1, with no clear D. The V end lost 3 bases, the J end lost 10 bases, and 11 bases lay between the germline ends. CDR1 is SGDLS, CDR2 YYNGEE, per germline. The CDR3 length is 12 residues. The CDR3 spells CASSAALQEQFF. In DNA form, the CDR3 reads TGTGCCAGCAGCGCCGCCTTACAGGAGCAGTTCTTC.

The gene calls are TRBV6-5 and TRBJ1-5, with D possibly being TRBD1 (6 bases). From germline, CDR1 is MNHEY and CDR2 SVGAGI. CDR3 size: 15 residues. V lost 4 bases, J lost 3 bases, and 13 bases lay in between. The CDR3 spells CASSSTGPFNQPQHF. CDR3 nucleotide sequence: TGTGCCAGCAGTTCGACAGGACCCTTCAATCAGCCCCAGCATTTT.

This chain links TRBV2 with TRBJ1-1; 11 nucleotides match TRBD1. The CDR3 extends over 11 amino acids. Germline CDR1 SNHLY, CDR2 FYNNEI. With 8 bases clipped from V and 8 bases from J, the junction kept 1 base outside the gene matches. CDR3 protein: CASGTGGEAFF. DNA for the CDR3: TGTGCCAGCGGGACAGGGGGAGAAGCTTTCTTT.

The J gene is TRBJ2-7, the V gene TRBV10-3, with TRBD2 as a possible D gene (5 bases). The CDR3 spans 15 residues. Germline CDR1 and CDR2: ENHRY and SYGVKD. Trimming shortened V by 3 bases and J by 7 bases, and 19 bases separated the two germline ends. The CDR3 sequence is CAISDPGRVESEQYF. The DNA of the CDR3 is TGTGCCATCAGTGACCCGGGAAGGGTAGAGTCAGAGCAGTACTTC.

The CDR3 bases are TGCGCCAGCAGCCTCCGGACTAGCTCGAGCACAGATACGCAGTATTTT. Residues: CASSLRTSSSTDTQYF. The chain combines TRBV5-1 with TRBJ2-3; 8 nucleotides align to TRBD2. Per the germline V gene, CDR1 is SGHRS and CDR2 is YFSETQ. V gave up 4 bases and J gave up 0 bases; unmatched junction bases: 7. CDR3 length equals 16 residues.

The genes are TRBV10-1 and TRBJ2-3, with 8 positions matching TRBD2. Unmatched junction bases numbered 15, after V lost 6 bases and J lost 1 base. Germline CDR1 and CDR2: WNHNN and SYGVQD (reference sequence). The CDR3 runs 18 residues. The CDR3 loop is CASRYWWKREFCTDTQYF. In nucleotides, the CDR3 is TGCGCCAGCAGGTACTGGTGGAAGCGGGAGTTCTGCACAGATACGCAGTATTTT.